Below are 5 T cell receptor beta chains sequenced from a single sample in a study of CD8+CD57+ T cells in acquired aplastic anemia. It was genomic DNA that served as the template for profiling TCR beta VDJ and CDR3. TCRdb called the reads again in MiXCR, with one record for every CDR3 protein. Found here are just over 400,000 distinct CDR3 sequences, 55% to 75% of them singletons; the top ten hold under 5%. Sequenced sample: sorted CD4+, CD8+, or CD8+CD57+ T cells (not recorded which) from PBMCs. The receptors here all came from a human donor in good health, serving as a control.

This rearrangement joins TRBV20-1 to TRBJ2-1, with D uncertain. Deletions cut 3 bases from V and 4 bases from J, with 13 bases between. The length of the CDR3 is 14 residues. Germline V gene lookup returns CDR1 DFQATT and CDR2 SNEGSKA (reference sequence). The chain's CDR3 is CSARESRGYNEQFF. In DNA, the CDR3 is TGCAGTGCTAGGGAGAGCAGAGGTTACAATGAGCAGTTCTTC.

This rearrangement joins TRBV12-3 or TRBV12-4 to TRBJ2-2; a weak D match, TRBD1 (5 bases). CDR3 length: 15 residues. V shed 6 bases and J shed 4 bases, with 15 bases lying between them. The CDR3 DNA reads TGTGCCAGCAGCCATTCCGGACAAGGCACCGGGGAGCTGTTTTTT. It specifies CASSHSGQGTGELFF.

This clonotype appeared once. Mismatch with germline at one junction end may stem from a read error. The V call is TRBV7-2, the J call TRBJ1-6; D uncertain. Per the germline V gene, CDR1 is SGHTA and CDR2 is FQGNSA. The CDR3 extends over 15 amino acids. The CDR3 nucleotides read TGTGCCAGCAGCTTAGGTGCGGGATATAATTCACCCATCCACTTT. Its protein product is CASSLGAGYNSPIHF.

About this clonotype itself: It may be a read error: a sequence one base away is much more abundant. Lacking the conserved final phenylalanine or tryptophan, this CDR3 likely reflects a read error. V gene TRBV25-1 combines with J gene TRBJ2-5, with TRBD1 matching 7 bases. The V gene end was trimmed by 5 bases and the J gene end by 3 bases; junction bases not matched to a gene: 6. CDR3 size: 14 residues. Germline-derived CDR1 and CDR2 are MGHDK and SYGVNS. For the CDR3, the DNA is TGTGCCAGCAGTAGACAGGGAGTTAAAGAGACCCAGTACCTC. Protein: CASSRQGVKETQYL.

This clonotype was found a few times. The V and J genes are TRBV20-1 and TRBJ2-5; the match to TRBD2 covers 8 bases. The length of the CDR3 is 16 residues. Germline V gene sequence: CDR1 DFQATT, CDR2 SNEGSKA (reference sequence). Trimming removed 0 bases from V and 4 bases from J; junction bases left unmatched: 10. The CDR3 bases are TGCAGTGCTAGAGATCGGCGGCGGGGGGCCGGAGAGACCCAGTACTTC. Protein sequence: CSARDRRRGAGETQYF.